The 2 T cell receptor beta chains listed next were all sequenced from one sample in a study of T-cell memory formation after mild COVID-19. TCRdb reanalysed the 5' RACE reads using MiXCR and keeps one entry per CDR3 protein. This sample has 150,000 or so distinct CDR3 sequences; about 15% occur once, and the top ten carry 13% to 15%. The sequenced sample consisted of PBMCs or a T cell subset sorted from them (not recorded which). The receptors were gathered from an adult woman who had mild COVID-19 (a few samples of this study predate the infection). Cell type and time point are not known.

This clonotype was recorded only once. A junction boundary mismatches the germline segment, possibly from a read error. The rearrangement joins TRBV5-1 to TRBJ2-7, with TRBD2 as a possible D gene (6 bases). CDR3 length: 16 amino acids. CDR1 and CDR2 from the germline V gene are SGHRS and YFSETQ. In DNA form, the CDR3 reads TGCGCCAGCAGATTGGGAGTCGGGGGAGTCTCCTACGAGCAGTACTTC. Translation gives CASRLGVGGVSYEQYF.

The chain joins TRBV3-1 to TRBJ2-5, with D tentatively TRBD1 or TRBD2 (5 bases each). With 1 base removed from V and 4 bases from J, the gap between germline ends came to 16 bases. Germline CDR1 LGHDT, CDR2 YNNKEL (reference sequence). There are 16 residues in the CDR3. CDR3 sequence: CASSQAVRVRGETQYF. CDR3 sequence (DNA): TGTGCCAGCAGCCAAGCCGTCAGGGTACGGGGAGAGACCCAGTACTTC.